A selection of T cell receptor beta chains follows, all from one sample in a study of shared clonotypes between healthy human individuals. This table comes from immunoSEQ multiplex PCR, and its TCRdb copy is limited to in-frame clones, with some not included. The sample lists roughly 510,000 clones, roughly 79% occurring once. Source material: PBMCs. The receptors shown here come from a woman in her forties in good health. Some clones in this sample may be carry-over from other donors' samples. Each CDR3 is given with its conserved first and last residue. A D gene is named only where the DNA matches it firmly. Size is stated for part of the rows, as once, few or many counts, or as a class when the clone is expanded.

>TRBJ2-2|TRBV11-1|NA|NA
CASSILDDTGELFF
TGTGCCAGCAGCATATTGGACGACACCGGGGAGCTGTTTTTT
>TRBJ2-5|TRBV30|NA|NA
CAWSVGETQYF
TGTGCCTGGAGTGTTGGAGAGACCCAGTACTTC
>TRBJ2-1|TRBV6-1|NA|NA
CASSDRGSNFKYNEQFF
TGTGCCAGCAGTGACAGGGGATCCAACTTTAAATACAATGAGCAGTTCTTC
>TRBJ1-3|TRBV4-1|TRBD1|few
CASSLDRGLSGNTIYF
TGCGCCAGCAGCCTGGACAGGGGGCTCTCTGGAAACACCATATATTTT
>TRBJ1-2|TRBV7-2|NA|NA
CASSLATGGGYTF
TGTGCCAGCAGCTTAGCGACAGGCGGTGGCTACACCTTC
>TRBJ2-7|TRBV29-1|NA|NA
CSALLAFGNEQYF
TGCAGCGCCTTGCTAGCCTTTGGGAACGAGCAGTACTTC
>TRBJ2-7|TRBV5-4|TRBD1|NA
CASSLGGTGDDF
TGTGCCAGCAGCTTGGGCGGGACAGGCGACGACTTC
>TRBJ2-2|TRBV6-5|TRBD1|NA
CASSPTTGDTGELFF
TGTGCCAGCAGCCCCACTACAGGGGACACCGGGGAGCTGTTTTTT
>TRBJ1-2|TRBV30|NA|NA
CAGRGVGYTF
TGTGCCGGACGGGGTGTCGGCTACACCTTC
>TRBJ2-7|TRBV6-5|NA|few
CASSSLYEQYF
TGTGCCAGCAGTTCCCTATACGAGCAGTACTTC
>TRBJ2-1|TRBV7-9|NA|NA
CASSFPGLSYNEQFF
TGTGCCAGCAGCTTTCCGGGGTTATCCTACAATGAGCAGTTCTTC
>TRBJ1-5|TRBV27|NA|NA
CACGTSNQPQHF
TGTGCCTGCGGGACAAGCAATCAGCCCCAGCATTTT
>TRBJ2-7|TRBV7-9|TRBD2|NA
CASTNPTSGTYEQYF
TGTGCCAGCACGAACCCGACTAGCGGGACCTACGAGCAGTACTTC
>TRBJ2-3|TRBV7-3|TRBD2|NA
CASSPTGTITDTQYF
TGTGCCAGCAGCCCCACCGGGACTATCACAGATACGCAGTATTTT
>TRBJ2-6|TRBV29-1|NA|NA
CSVGVSSGANVLTF
TGCAGCGTTGGAGTCAGCTCTGGGGCCAACGTCCTGACTTTC
>TRBJ2-1|TRBV4-2|NA|NA
CASSQKTGREEQFF
TGTGCCAGCAGCCAGAAGACAGGACGGGAGGAGCAGTTCTTC
>TRBJ1-2|TRBV20-1|NA|NA
CSARRDYGYTF
TGCAGTGCGCGAAGGGACTATGGCTACACCTTC
>TRBJ2-5|TRBV27|TRBD1|NA
CASSLFRTGVTEETQYF
TGTGCCAGCAGTTTATTCAGGACAGGGGTAACCGAAGAGACCCAGTACTTC
>TRBJ2-6|TRBV9|NA|few
CASSVLGIEGHSGANVLTF
TGTGCCAGCAGCGTTTTAGGAATCGAGGGTCACTCTGGGGCCAACGTCCTGACTTTC
>TRBJ2-7|TRBV7-2|NA|few
CASSLRPAEQYF
TGTGCCAGCAGCTTAAGGCCGGCCGAGCAGTACTTC
>TRBJ2-1|TRBV11-1|NA|NA
CASSLDYSYNEQFF
TGTGCCAGCAGCTTAGATTACTCCTACAATGAGCAGTTCTTC
>TRBJ2-1|TRBV4-1|NA|NA
CASSQEVTNNEQFF
TGCGCCAGCAGCCAAGAGGTCACCAACAATGAGCAGTTCTTC
>TRBJ2-2|TRBV5-1|NA|NA
CASRGTGELFF
TGCGCCAGCAGGGGCACCGGGGAGCTGTTTTTT
>TRBJ1-5|TRBV25-1|NA|NA
CASSGGPDQPQHF
TGTGCCAGCAGCGGGGGGCCCGATCAGCCCCAGCATTTT
>TRBJ1-1|TRBV7-9|NA|once
CASSLSGAPGTEAFF
TGTGCCAGCAGCCTCTCGGGGGCCCCGGGCACTGAAGCTTTCTTT
>TRBJ1-1|TRBV7-3|TRBD1|once
CASSPRQGATEAFF
TGTGCCAGCAGCCCCCGGCAGGGGGCTACTGAAGCTTTCTTT
>TRBJ2-7|TRBV10-3|NA|NA
CAISEGTLLYEQYF
TGTGCCATCAGCGAAGGGACCTTACTCTACGAGCAGTACTTC
>TRBJ2-2|TRBV19|NA|NA
CASSIVKGSGELFF
TGTGCCAGTAGTATTGTGAAGGGTTCCGGGGAGCTGTTTTTT
>TRBJ2-2|TRBV27|NA|NA
CASGRDSTGELFF
TGTGCCAGCGGGCGGGACAGCACCGGGGAGCTGTTTTTT
>TRBJ2-1|TRBV27|TRBD2|NA
CASTARSGGEQFF
TGTGCCAGCACCGCCCGGTCGGGAGGTGAGCAGTTCTTC
>TRBJ2-4|TRBV18|NA|NA
CASSPPGGSRGNIQYF
TGTGCCAGCTCACCACCTGGAGGGTCTAGGGGAAACATTCAGTACTTC
>TRBJ2-1|TRBV10-1|TRBD2|NA
CASSESLGLHNEQFF
TGCGCCAGCAGTGAGTCGCTGGGACTACACAATGAGCAGTTCTTC
>TRBJ1-3|TRBV7-9|TRBD1|few
CASSRDRGNTIYF
TGTGCCAGCAGCCGGGACAGGGGAAACACCATATATTTT
>TRBJ1-1|TRBV18|NA|NA
CASSPNTGYNTEAFF
TGTGCCAGCTCACCTAACACAGGGTATAACACTGAAGCTTTCTTT
>TRBJ1-5|TRBV30|NA|NA
CAWSLKGPQHF
TGTGCCTGGAGTCTCAAGGGGCCCCAGCATTTT
>TRBJ2-1|TRBV18|NA|NA
CASSHKTSSRPNEQFF
TGTGCCAGCTCACACAAGACTAGTTCTAGGCCGAATGAGCAGTTCTTC
>TRBJ1-1|TRBV7-3|NA|NA
CASSLKGGTEAFF
TGTGCCAGCAGCTTAAAAGGTGGCACTGAAGCTTTCTTT
>TRBJ2-5|TRBV30|TRBD2|NA
CAWSAGLSQETQYF
TGTGCCTGGAGCGCGGGACTATCCCAAGAGACCCAGTACTTC
>TRBJ2-7|TRBV7-2|TRBD2|NA
CASSSGLAGVRSYEQYF
TGTGCCAGCAGCTCGGGACTAGCGGGAGTCCGGTCCTACGAGCAGTACTTC
>TRBJ2-1|TRBV6-1|NA|NA
CASAEFSYNEQFF
TGTGCCAGCGCGGAGTTCTCCTACAATGAGCAGTTCTTC
>TRBJ2-1|TRBV6-6|TRBD1|NA
CASSQPRTGANEQFF
TGTGCCAGCAGTCAGCCTCGGACAGGGGCCAATGAGCAGTTCTTC
>TRBJ2-5|TRBV7-8|NA|NA
CASSFRGLETETQYF
TGTGCCAGCAGCTTCCGAGGTCTGGAAACGGAGACCCAGTACTTC
>TRBJ2-7|TRBV7-9|TRBD1|NA
CASSPDRDEQYF
TGTGCCAGCAGTCCAGACAGGGACGAGCAGTACTTC
>TRBJ1-5|TRBV28|NA|once
CVHGDSNQPQHF
TGCGTCCACGGGGATAGCAATCAGCCCCAGCATTTT
>TRBJ1-2|TRBV27|TRBD1|NA
CASSPRTGRWDGYTF
TGTGCCAGCAGTCCCCGGACAGGGAGGTGGGATGGCTACACCTTC
>TRBJ2-1|TRBV5-6|TRBD2|NA
CASRTGLAGVEQFF
TGTGCCAGCAGAACGGGACTAGCGGGAGTTGAGCAGTTCTTC